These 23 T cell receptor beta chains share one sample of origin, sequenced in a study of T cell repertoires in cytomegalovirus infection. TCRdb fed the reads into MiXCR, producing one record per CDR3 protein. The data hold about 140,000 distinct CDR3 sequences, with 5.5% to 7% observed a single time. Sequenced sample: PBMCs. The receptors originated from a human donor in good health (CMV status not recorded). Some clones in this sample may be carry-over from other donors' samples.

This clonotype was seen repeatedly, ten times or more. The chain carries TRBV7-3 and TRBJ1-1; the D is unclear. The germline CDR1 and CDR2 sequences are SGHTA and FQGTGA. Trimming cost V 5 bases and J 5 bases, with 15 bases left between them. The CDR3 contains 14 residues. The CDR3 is CASSRTPEGTEAFF. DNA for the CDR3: TGTGCCAGCAGCCGGACGCCAGAAGGGACTGAAGCTTTCTTT.

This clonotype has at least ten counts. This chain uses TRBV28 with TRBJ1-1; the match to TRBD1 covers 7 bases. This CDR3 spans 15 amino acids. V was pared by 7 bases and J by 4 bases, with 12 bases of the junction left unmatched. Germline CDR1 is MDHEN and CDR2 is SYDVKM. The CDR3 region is CASTVWGQLGTEAFF. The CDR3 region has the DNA TGTGCCAGCACAGTCTGGGGACAGCTAGGCACTGAAGCTTTCTTT.

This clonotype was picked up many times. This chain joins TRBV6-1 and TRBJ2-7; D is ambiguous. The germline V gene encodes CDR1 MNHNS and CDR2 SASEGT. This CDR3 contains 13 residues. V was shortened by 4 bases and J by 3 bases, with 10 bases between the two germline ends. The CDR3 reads CASSVRHLYEQYF. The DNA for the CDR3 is TGTGCCAGCAGTGTCCGACACCTCTACGAGCAGTACTTC.

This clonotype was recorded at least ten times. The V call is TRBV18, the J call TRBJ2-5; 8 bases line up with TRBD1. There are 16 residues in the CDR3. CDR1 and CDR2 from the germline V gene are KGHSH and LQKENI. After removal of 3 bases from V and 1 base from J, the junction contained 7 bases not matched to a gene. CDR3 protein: CASSPLSGQGQETQYF. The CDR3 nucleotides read TGTGCCAGCTCACCGCTTTCCGGACAGGGCCAAGAGACCCAGTACTTC. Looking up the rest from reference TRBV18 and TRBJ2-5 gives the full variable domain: NAGVMQNPRHLVRRRGQEARLRCSPMKGHSHVYWYRQLPEEGLKFMVYLQKENIIDESGMPKERFSAEFPKEGPSILRIQQVVRGDSAAYFCASSPLSGQGQETQYFGPGTRLLVL.

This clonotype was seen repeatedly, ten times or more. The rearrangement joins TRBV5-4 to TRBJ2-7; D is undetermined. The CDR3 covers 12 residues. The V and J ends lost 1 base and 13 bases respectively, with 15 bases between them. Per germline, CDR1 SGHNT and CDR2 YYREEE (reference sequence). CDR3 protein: CASSLMGGGSYF. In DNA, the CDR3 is TGTGCCAGCAGCTTGATGGGCGGTGGATCCTACTTC.

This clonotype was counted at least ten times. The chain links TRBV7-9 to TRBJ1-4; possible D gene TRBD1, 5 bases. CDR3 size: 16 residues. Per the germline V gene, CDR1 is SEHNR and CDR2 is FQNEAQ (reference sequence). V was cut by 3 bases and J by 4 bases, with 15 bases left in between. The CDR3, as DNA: TGTGCCAGCAGCTTGGGGACCCGGGGCCTTAATGAAAAACTGTTTTTT. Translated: CASSLGTRGLNEKLFF.

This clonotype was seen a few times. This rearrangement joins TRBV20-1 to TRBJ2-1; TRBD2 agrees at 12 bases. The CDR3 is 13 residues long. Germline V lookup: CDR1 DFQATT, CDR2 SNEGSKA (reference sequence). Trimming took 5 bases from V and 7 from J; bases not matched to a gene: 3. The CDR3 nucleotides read TGCAGTGCTGCACTAGCGGGGGGTAATGAGCAGTTCTTC. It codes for CSAALAGGNEQFF.

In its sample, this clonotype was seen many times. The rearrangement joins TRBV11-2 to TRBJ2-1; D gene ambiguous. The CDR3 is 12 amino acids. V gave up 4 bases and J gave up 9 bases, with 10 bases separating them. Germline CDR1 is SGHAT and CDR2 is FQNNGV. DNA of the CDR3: TGTGCCAGCAGCTCAAGGGTCCCTGAGCAGTTCTTC. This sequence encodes CASSSRVPEQFF. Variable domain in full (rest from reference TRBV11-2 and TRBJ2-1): EAGVAQSPRYKIIEKRQSVAFWCNPISGHATLYWYQQILGQGPKLLIQFQNNGVVDDSQLPKDRFSAERLKGVDSTLKIQPAKLEDSAVYLCASSSRVPEQFFGPGTRLTVL.

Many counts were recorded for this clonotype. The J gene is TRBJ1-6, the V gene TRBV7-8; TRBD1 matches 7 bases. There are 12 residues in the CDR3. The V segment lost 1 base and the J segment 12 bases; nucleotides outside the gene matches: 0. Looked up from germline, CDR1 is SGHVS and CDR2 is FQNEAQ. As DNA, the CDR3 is TGTGCCAGCAGCTTAGACAGGGGACCCCTCCACTTT. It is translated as CASSLDRGPLHF.

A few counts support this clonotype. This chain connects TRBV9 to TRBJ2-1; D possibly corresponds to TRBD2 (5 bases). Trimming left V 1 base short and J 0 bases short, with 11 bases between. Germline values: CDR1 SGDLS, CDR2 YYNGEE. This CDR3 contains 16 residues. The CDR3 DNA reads TGTGCCAGCAGCGTATTAGGACTGGACTCCTACAATGAGCAGTTCTTC. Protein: CASSVLGLDSYNEQFF.

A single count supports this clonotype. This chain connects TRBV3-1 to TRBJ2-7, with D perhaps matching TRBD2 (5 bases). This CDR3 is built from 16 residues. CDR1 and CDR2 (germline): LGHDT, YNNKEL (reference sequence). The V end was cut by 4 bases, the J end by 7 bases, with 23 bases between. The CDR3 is CASSPEKTSRAVEQYF. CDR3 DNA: TGTGCCAGCAGCCCAGAGAAGACCTCAAGAGCGGTAGAGCAGTACTTC.

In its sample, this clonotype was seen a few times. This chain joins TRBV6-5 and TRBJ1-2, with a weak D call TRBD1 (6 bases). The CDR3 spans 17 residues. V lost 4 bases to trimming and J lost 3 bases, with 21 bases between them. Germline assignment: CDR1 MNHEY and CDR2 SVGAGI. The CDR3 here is CASSSYVQGLNDYGYTF. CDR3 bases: TGTGCCAGCAGTTCCTACGTACAGGGTTTGAATGACTATGGCTACACCTTC.

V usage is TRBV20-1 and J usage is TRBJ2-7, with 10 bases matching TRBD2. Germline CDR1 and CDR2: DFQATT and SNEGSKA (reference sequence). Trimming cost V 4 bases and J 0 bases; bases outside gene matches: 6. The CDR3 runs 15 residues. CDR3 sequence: CSAIEASGGSYEQYF. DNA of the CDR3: TGCAGTGCTATAGAAGCTAGCGGGGGCTCCTACGAGCAGTACTTC.

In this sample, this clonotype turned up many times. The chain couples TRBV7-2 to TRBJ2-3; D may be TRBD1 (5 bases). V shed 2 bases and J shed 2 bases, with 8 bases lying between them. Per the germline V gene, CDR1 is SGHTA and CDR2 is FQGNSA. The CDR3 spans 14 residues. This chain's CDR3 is CASSLLRDTDTQYF. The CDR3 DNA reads TGTGCCAGCAGCTTACTCAGGGACACAGATACGCAGTATTTT.

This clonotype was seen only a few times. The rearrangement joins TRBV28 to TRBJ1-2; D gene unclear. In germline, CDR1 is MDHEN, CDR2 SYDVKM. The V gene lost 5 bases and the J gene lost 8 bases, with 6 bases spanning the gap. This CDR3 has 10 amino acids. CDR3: CASSSGGYTF. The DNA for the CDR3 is TGTGCCAGCAGTAGTGGGGGCTACACCTTC.

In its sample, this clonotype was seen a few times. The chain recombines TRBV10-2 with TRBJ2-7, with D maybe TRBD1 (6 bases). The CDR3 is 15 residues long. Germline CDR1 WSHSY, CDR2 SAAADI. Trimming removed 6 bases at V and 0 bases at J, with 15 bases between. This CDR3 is CASRLDSGVSYEQYF. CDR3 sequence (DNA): TGCGCCAGCAGGCTGGACTCAGGGGTCTCCTACGAGCAGTACTTC.

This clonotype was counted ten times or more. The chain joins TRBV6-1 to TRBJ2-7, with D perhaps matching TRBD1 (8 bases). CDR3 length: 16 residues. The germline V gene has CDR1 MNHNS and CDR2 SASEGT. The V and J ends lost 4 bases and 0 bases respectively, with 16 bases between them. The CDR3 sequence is CASSGHRGGASYEQYF. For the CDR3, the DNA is TGTGCCAGCAGTGGACACAGGGGGGGTGCCTCCTACGAGCAGTACTTC.

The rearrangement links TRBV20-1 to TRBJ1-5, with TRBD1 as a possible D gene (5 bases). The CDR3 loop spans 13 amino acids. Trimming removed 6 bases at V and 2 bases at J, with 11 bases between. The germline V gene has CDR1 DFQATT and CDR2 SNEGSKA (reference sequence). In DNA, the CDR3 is TGCAGTGCCACCGGGGGTGGCAATCAGCCCCAGCATTTT. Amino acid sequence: CSATGGGNQPQHF.

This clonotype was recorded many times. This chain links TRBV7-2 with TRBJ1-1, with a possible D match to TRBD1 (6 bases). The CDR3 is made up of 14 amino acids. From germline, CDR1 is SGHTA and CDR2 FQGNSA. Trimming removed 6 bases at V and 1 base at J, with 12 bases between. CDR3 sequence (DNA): TGTGCCAGCAGGCGAACAGGGAGGAACACTGAAGCTTTCTTT. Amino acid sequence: CASRRTGRNTEAFF.

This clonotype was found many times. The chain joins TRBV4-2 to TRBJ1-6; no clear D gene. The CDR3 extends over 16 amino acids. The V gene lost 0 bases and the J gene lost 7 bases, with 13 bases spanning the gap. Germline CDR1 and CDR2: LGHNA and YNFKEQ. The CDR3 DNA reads TGTGCCAGCAGCCAAGAACTGGGGAGTGGCAATTCACCCCTCCACTTT. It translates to CASSQELGSGNSPLHF.

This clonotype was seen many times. CDR3 in DNA: TGTGCCCCCGACAACCAGGGAATGATAAAGACCCAGTACTTC. Translation: CAPDNQGMIKTQYF. The V gene is TRBV15, the J gene TRBJ2-5, with a possible D match to TRBD1 (5 bases). V lost 11 bases and J lost 6, with 22 bases in between. This CDR3 has 14 residues. The germline gives CDR1 LNHNV, CDR2 YYDKDF (reference sequence).

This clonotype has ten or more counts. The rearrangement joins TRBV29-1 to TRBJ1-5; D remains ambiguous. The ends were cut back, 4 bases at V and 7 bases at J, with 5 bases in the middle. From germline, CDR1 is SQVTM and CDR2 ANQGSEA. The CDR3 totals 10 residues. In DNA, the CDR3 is TGCAGCGTTGGCCCCCAGCCCCAGCATTTT. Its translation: CSVGPQPQHF.

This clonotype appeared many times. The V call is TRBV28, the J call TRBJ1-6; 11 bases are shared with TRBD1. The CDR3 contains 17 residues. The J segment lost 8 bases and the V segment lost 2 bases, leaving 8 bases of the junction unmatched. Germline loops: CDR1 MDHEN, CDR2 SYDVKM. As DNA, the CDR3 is TGTGCCAGCAGTTTAGTTTGGGACAGGGGGAAGTATTCACCCCTCCACTTT. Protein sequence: CASSLVWDRGKYSPLHF.